This T cell receptor (beta chain) emerged from a study of CD8 T cells in Susac syndrome. RNA in amounts of 0.5 to 1 ug was reverse transcribed with random hexamers. TCRdb independently ran MiXCR on the immunoSEQ multiplex PCR reads; one entry per CDR3 protein. The sample includes 150,000 to 200,000 distinct CDR3 sequences, roughly 94% of them seen just once. From germline, CDR1 is SQVTM and CDR2 ANQGSEA. Trimming took 5 bases from V and 6 from J, leaving 10 bases between them. This CDR3 contains 11 residues. Sequencing was carried out using CD4+ T cells from PBMCs. The clonotype comes from a human donor with multiple sclerosis. The V and J genes are TRBV29-1 and TRBJ1-2; a weak D match, TRBD1 (6 bases). CDR3 coding DNA: TGCAGCGTTATGGGGGCGGATGGCTACACCTTC. As protein: CSVMGADGYTF. Variable domain in full (rest from reference TRBV29-1 and TRBJ1-2): SAVISQKPSRDICQRGTSLTIQCQVDSQVTMMFWYRQQPGQSLTLIATANQGSEATYESGFVIDKFPISRPNLTFSTLTVSNMSPEDSSIYLCSVMGADGYTFGSGTRLTVV.